Each of the 11 T cell receptor beta chains below was sequenced from the same sample in a study of Graves' ophthalmopathy and Graves' hyperthyroidism. Amplification of the TCR beta CDR3 regions used RNA transcripts (as template). RT-PCR was first run with HTBI primers, then multiplex PCR in a second round. MiXCR was run by TCRdb on the multiplex PCR reads, yielding one entry per CDR3 protein. This table has about 1.1 million distinct CDR3 sequences, 36% appearing once. The sample taken for sequencing was peripheral blood or thyroid tissue (not recorded which). These receptors were taken from an adult man with Graves' hyperthyroidism.

This clonotype was recorded at least ten times. The rearrangement uses TRBV7-9 and TRBJ2-7; no firm D call. This CDR3 spans 15 amino acids. From germline, CDR1 is SEHNR and CDR2 FQNEAQ (reference sequence). V was clipped by 5 bases and J by 0 bases, with 14 bases between them. This CDR3 reads CASSPQRISSYEQYF. The CDR3 DNA reads as TGTGCCAGCAGCCCACAACGGATCAGCTCCTACGAGCAGTACTTC.

This clonotype appeared many times. J is TRBJ1-2 and V is TRBV12-3 or TRBV12-4; D is ambiguous. The CDR3 runs 11 residues. With 3 bases removed from V and 12 bases from J, the gap between germline ends came to 11 bases. The CDR3 is CASSFDPLHTF. In DNA, the CDR3 is TGTGCCAGCAGTTTTGACCCGCTCCACACCTTC.

The chain recombines TRBV7-2 with TRBJ1-6; 7 bases match TRBD1. Trimming removed 1 base from V and 7 bases from J; junction bases left unmatched: 4. Germline assignment: CDR1 SGHTA and CDR2 FQGNSA. The CDR3 runs 15 residues. CDR3 sequence reads: CASSLGGQSNSPLHF. DNA for the CDR3: TGTGCCAGCAGCTTAGGGGGACAGTCGAATTCACCCCTCCACTTT.

This clonotype was counted many times. The rearrangement joins TRBV4-3 to TRBJ1-2, with 8 bases matching TRBD1. This CDR3 region has 15 residues. Per the germline V gene, CDR1 is LGHNA and CDR2 is YSLEER. V shed 3 bases, J shed 2 bases, and the junction held 5 bases outside the gene matches. The CDR3: CASSQGQDPNYGYTF. The DNA for the CDR3 is TGCGCCAGCAGCCAGGGACAGGATCCCAACTATGGCTACACCTTC.

This clonotype was seen only a few times. The gene calls are TRBV20-1 and TRBJ1-1; no clear D gene. Trimming left V 3 bases short and J 0 bases short, with 8 bases between. This CDR3 region has 13 residues. Germline values: CDR1 DFQATT, CDR2 SNEGSKA (reference sequence). The CDR3 coding sequence is TGCAGTGCTAGCCGAAAACTGAACACTGAAGCTTTCTTT. Amino acids: CSASRKLNTEAFF.

The V call is TRBV10-2, the J call TRBJ2-7; D is possibly TRBD1 (5 bases). The CDR3 covers 14 residues. CDR1 and CDR2 (germline): WSHSY, SAAADI. The ends were cut back, 4 bases at V and 4 bases at J, with 14 bases in the middle. CDR3 nucleotide sequence: TGCGCCAGCAGTGCCGAAAGGGGCCCTTACGAGCAGTACTTC. Its translation is CASSAERGPYEQYF.

CDR3 DNA sequence: TGTGCCAGCAGCGTCGGGACAGGGGTTGGAAACACCATATATTTT. Its translation: CASSVGTGVGNTIYF. This sequence joins TRBV13 and TRBJ1-3; 10 bases line up with TRBD1. The junction had 4 bases not matched to a gene; V was cut back by 5 bases and J by 3 bases. Per germline, CDR1 PRHDT and CDR2 FYEKMQ (reference sequence). The CDR3 runs to 15 residues.

This clonotype came up many times. This chain connects TRBV20-1 to TRBJ2-5, with TRBD2 identical over 11 bases. J lost 4 bases, V lost 3 bases, and 4 bases had no gene match. Germline CDR1 and CDR2: DFQATT and SNEGSKA (reference sequence). CDR3 length equals 14 residues. CDR3 nucleotide sequence: TGCAGTGCTAGCCGGCTAGCGGGGGGAGAGACCCAGTACTTC. Encoded protein: CSASRLAGGETQYF.

Turning to this clonotype: A much larger clonotype is one base distant, so this may be a read error. This chain uses TRBV2 with TRBJ2-7, with D perhaps TRBD1 or TRBD2 (6 bases each). The CDR3 totals 14 residues. Trimming cost V 6 bases and J 9 bases, with 21 bases left between them. Germline CDR1 is SNHLY and CDR2 is FYNNEI. In DNA, the CDR3 is TGTGCCAGCAGAGAACCGGGACGGGGGCCTCGGCAGTACTTC. Its protein product is CASREPGRGPRQYF. The whole variable domain, remainder taken from reference TRBV2 and TRBJ2-7, is EPEVTQTPSHQVTQMGQEVILRCVPISNHLYFYWYRQILGQKVEFLVSFYNNEISEKSEIFDDQFSVERPDGSNFTLKIRSTKLEDSAMYFCASREPGRGPRQYFGPGTRLTVT.

CDR3 coding DNA: TGCAGTGCCCGCAGTCCCGGGGGCGGTGTAGCCGGGGAGCTGTTTTTT. As protein: CSARSPGGGVAGELFF. The genes are TRBV20-1 and TRBJ2-2; D tentatively fits TRBD1 or TRBD2 (6 bases each). This CDR3 has 16 residues. Germline V gene lookup returns CDR1 DFQATT and CDR2 SNEGSKA (reference sequence). Trimming stripped 6 bases from V and 6 bases from J, with 23 bases between.

This clonotype has at least ten counts. This rearrangement joins TRBV10-2 to TRBJ2-7, with D maybe TRBD2 (5 bases). This CDR3 spans 13 amino acids. V was pared by 10 bases and J by 2 bases, with 15 bases between. CDR1 and CDR2 from the germline V gene are WSHSY and SAAADI. The CDR3 sequence: CATGEGQTYEQYF. In DNA, the CDR3 is TGCGCCACCGGAGAGGGCCAGACCTACGAGCAGTACTTC.